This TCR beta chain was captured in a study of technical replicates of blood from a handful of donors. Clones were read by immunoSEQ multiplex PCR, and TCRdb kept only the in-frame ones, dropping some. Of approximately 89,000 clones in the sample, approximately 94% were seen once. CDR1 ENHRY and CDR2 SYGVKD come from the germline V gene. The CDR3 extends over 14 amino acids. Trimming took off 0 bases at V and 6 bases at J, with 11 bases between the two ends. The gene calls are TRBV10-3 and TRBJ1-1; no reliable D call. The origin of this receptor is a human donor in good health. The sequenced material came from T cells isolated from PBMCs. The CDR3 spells CAISESTEKPEAFF. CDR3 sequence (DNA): TGTGCCATCAGTGAGTCGACGGAGAAGCCTGAAGCTTTCTTT.